This is a list of T cell receptor beta chains from one sample in a study of blood T cells in healthy people across ages. Using its own MiXCR run on the 5' RACE reads, TCRdb lists one record per CDR3 protein. Among roughly 1,500,000 distinct CDR3 sequences listed, 30% to 40% were seen once. The material sequenced was blood. These receptors all stem from a woman in her 30s in good health. The CDR3 runs from the conserved cysteine through the conserved F or W. Fields, in order: D gene, V gene, J gene, CDR3 protein. A D gene is named only where the DNA matches it firmly.

D: NA
V: TRBV3-1
J: TRBJ2-7
CDR3: CASSQTVYEQYF

D: TRBD1
V: TRBV25-1
J: TRBJ1-2
CDR3: CASSGLQGARNYGYTF

D: TRBD1
V: TRBV5-1
J: TRBJ2-7
CDR3: CASRDGPPTGIYEQYF

D: TRBD1
V: TRBV12-3/TRBV12-4
J: TRBJ1-4
CDR3: CASTTGTGVEKLFF

D: NA
V: TRBV27
J: TRBJ1-1
CDR3: CASSRGREDTEAFF

D: NA
V: TRBV29-1
J: TRBJ2-1
CDR3: CSVIKGPLSYNEQFF

D: NA
V: TRBV9
J: TRBJ1-4
CDR3: CASSVGTSRGEKLFF

D: NA
V: TRBV3-1
J: TRBJ2-7
CDR3: CASSQRPGRTYEQYF

D: TRBD2
V: TRBV6-5
J: TRBJ2-4
CDR3: CASNGTSGGKNIQYF

D: TRBD1
V: TRBV27
J: TRBJ2-3
CDR3: CASSLEGQGLDTQYF

D: TRBD1
V: TRBV20-1
J: TRBJ1-5
CDR3: CSADRANQPQHF

D: NA
V: TRBV7-7
J: TRBJ2-5
CDR3: CASSLIKPGQGTQYF

D: TRBD1
V: TRBV4-1
J: TRBJ1-4
CDR3: CASSPGTEEYEKLFF

D: TRBD2
V: TRBV2
J: TRBJ2-5
CDR3: CASSESASGETQYF

D: NA
V: TRBV5-5
J: TRBJ1-5
CDR3: CASSQAGRPQHF

D: TRBD2
V: TRBV20-1
J: TRBJ2-5
CDR3: CSAAPLAGKETQYF

D: NA
V: TRBV30
J: TRBJ2-1
CDR3: CAWRVSGNEQFF

D: NA
V: TRBV15
J: TRBJ1-4
CDR3: CATSRRFDRNEKRFF

D: TRBD2
V: TRBV29-1
J: TRBJ2-1
CDR3: CSSAGTSGTNEQFF

D: NA
V: TRBV29-1
J: TRBJ1-1
CDR3: CSISRRGDTEAFF

D: NA
V: TRBV5-1
J: TRBJ2-7
CDR3: CASSLTGTSTYEQYF

D: TRBD2
V: TRBV28
J: TRBJ2-1
CDR3: CASSFLGAGEAYNEQFF

D: TRBD1
V: TRBV9
J: TRBJ1-1
CDR3: CASGTGTGTEAFF

D: NA
V: TRBV20-1
J: TRBJ2-3
CDR3: CSARDLVGGTDTQYF

D: TRBD1
V: TRBV12-3/TRBV12-4
J: TRBJ1-1
CDR3: CASRRTGDLLVGTEAFF

D: NA
V: TRBV2
J: TRBJ1-2
CDR3: CASRQGLAIYQGGYTF

D: NA
V: TRBV27
J: TRBJ2-7
CDR3: CASSPLGQANEQYF

D: TRBD1
V: TRBV20-1
J: TRBJ2-7
CDR3: CRAVTGTGPHEQYF

D: TRBD1
V: TRBV5-6
J: TRBJ1-2
CDR3: CASSLRDRPNYGYTF

D: NA
V: TRBV29-1
J: TRBJ2-7
CDR3: CSVEGPGQYF

D: NA
V: TRBV7-2
J: TRBJ1-5
CDR3: CASSLEGSFNQPQHF

D: NA
V: TRBV11-2
J: TRBJ2-1
CDR3: CASSLLGGWNEQFF

D: TRBD2
V: TRBV18
J: NA
CDR3: CASSPGTSGRANEQYF

D: NA
V: TRBV7-2
J: TRBJ2-7
CDR3: CASSSRSEGIPYEQYF

D: TRBD1
V: TRBV11-2
J: TRBJ2-7
CDR3: CASSSTGTGGEQYF

D: TRBD1
V: TRBV4-1
J: TRBJ1-1
CDR3: CASSPTNRGSTEAFF

D: NA
V: TRBV18
J: TRBJ2-6
CDR3: CASSLSRATGANVLTF

D: TRBD1
V: TRBV6-2/TRBV6-3
J: TRBJ2-7
CDR3: CASDRGYEQYF

D: NA
V: TRBV12-3/TRBV12-4
J: TRBJ1-2
CDR3: CASIEGPLGLGYGYTF

D: TRBD1
V: TRBV27
J: TRBJ2-5
CDR3: CASSYRGRSQETQYF

D: NA
V: TRBV24-1
J: TRBJ2-2
CDR3: CATSDSGQYTGELFF

D: NA
V: TRBV5-1
J: TRBJ2-2
CDR3: CASSLARVNTGELFF

D: TRBD1
V: TRBV2
J: TRBJ1-2
CDR3: CASSTTGISDYGYTF

D: TRBD1
V: TRBV27
J: NA
CDR3: CASRPQGAGQPQYF

D: TRBD2
V: TRBV3-1
J: TRBJ2-1
CDR3: CASSQLRGGFYNEQFF

D: TRBD2
V: TRBV20-1
J: TRBJ2-7
CDR3: CSARVLAGGPYEQYF